These 32 T cell receptor beta chains originate from one sample sequenced in a study of beta chain features in type 1 diabetes. Findings of the study overall: TCRB CDR3s were moderately but significantly shorter in Type 1 diabetes patients in all four CD4+ subsets.

Their antigen targets remain unknown. The investigators reverse transcribed all of the isolated RNA, so they sequenced expressed TCRB transcripts. Clones were read by immunoSEQ multiplex PCR, and TCRdb kept only the in-frame ones, dropping some. The sample has about 640,000 clones; around 12% are singletons. The sequenced material came from naive CD4+ T cells from blood. Source of these receptors: a man aged 25 to 40 with type 1 diabetes.

This clone has just a few counts. The chain is built from TRBV27 and TRBJ2-5; D may be TRBD1 (6 bases). CDR1 and CDR2 (germline): MNHEY, SMNVEV (reference sequence). V lost 5 bases to trimming and J lost 5 bases, with 15 bases between them. The CDR3 loop spans 14 amino acids. CDR3 in amino acids: CASSLQQGWETQYF. In DNA, the CDR3 is TGTGCCAGCAGTCTCCAACAGGGTTGGGAGACCCAGTACTTC.

J is TRBJ2-7 and V is TRBV7-2; unclear D gene. Trimming cost V 1 base and J 0 bases, with 7 bases left between them. The CDR3 runs 14 residues. Germline assignment: CDR1 SGHTA and CDR2 FQGNSA. The CDR3 region is CASSLEKSSYEQYF. The DNA of the CDR3 is TGTGCCAGCAGCTTAGAAAAGAGCTCCTACGAGCAGTACTTC.

The chain recombines TRBV21-1 with TRBJ1-2. TRBV21-1 is noted as a pseudogene. The CDR3 is made up of 10 amino acids. The CDR3 nucleotides read TGTGCCAGCAGCAAAGATGGCTACACCTTC. It translates to CASSKDGYTF.

This clone was observed a few times. The chain joins TRBV29-1 to TRBJ2-7; 8 nucleotides line up with TRBD1. The CDR3 has 13 amino acids. After removal of 6 bases from V and 4 bases from J, the junction contained 8 bases not matched to a gene. Looked up from germline, CDR1 is SQVTM and CDR2 is ANQGSEA. The CDR3 is CSVPGQGAYEQYF. CDR3 bases: TGCAGCGTCCCTGGACAGGGAGCTTACGAGCAGTACTTC.

This clone came up a few times. V gene TRBV4-1 combines with J gene TRBJ2-1; D is perhaps TRBD1 (6 bases). The CDR3 runs 15 residues. Germline CDR1 MGHRA, CDR2 YSYEKL. V was cut by 4 bases and J by 8 bases, with 18 bases left in between. The CDR3 spells CASSPGRQGSDEQFF. For the CDR3, the DNA is TGCGCCAGCAGCCCGGGCAGGCAGGGGTCCGATGAGCAGTTCTTC.

This clone has just a few counts. J is TRBJ2-3 and V is TRBV2, with TRBD1 matching 8 bases. The CDR3 has 15 amino acids. J lost 4 bases, V lost 4 bases, and 7 bases had no gene match. CDR1 is SNHLY, CDR2 FYNNEI, per germline. The CDR3 loop reads CASSAAGQAADTQYF. CDR3 nucleotides: TGTGCCAGCAGTGCCGCGGGACAGGCAGCAGATACGCAGTATTTT.

This clone was seen a few times. The rearrangement links TRBV11-2 to TRBJ2-6; D possibly corresponds to TRBD1 (6 bases). The CDR3 loop spans 16 amino acids. Germline assignment: CDR1 SGHAT and CDR2 FQNNGV. The V end was cut by 1 base, the J end by 2 bases, with 9 bases between. The CDR3 coding sequence is TGTGCCAGCAGCTTAGGCAGGGGCGCTGGGGCCAACGTCCTGACTTTC. It yields the protein CASSLGRGAGANVLTF.

This chain connects TRBV18 to TRBJ2-1; tentatively, D is TRBD2 (6 bases). V was cut by 3 bases and J by 10 bases, with 16 bases left in between. The CDR3 loop spans 14 amino acids. Germline V lookup: CDR1 KGHSH, CDR2 LQKENI. In DNA form, the CDR3 reads TGTGCCAGCTCACCCTCGCGGAGCGGAGGGGAGCAGTTCTTC. Its translation is CASSPSRSGGEQFF.

The V and J genes are TRBV25-1 and TRBJ2-7, with D perhaps TRBD2 (6 bases). CDR1 MGHDK and CDR2 SYGVNS come from the germline V gene. Deletions cut 3 bases from V and 4 bases from J, with 10 bases between. This CDR3 comprises 13 residues. DNA of the CDR3: TGTGCCAGCAGTGAGCGGCGGGGATACGAGCAGTACTTC. It yields the protein CASSERRGYEQYF.

This sequence joins TRBV5-1 and TRBJ2-7, with D unclear. The CDR3 runs to 16 residues. Germline loops: CDR1 SGHRS, CDR2 YFSETQ. V was trimmed by 2 bases and J by 2 bases, leaving 17 bases between them. The CDR3, as DNA: TGCGCCAGCAGCTTAGCTGCGGCGACTGACGCCTACGAGCAGTACTTC. Amino acids: CASSLAAATDAYEQYF.

There are a few counts of this clone. The rearrangement uses TRBV7-2 and TRBJ1-1; 7 nucleotides line up with TRBD1. V was clipped by 5 bases and J by 1 base; unmatched bases: 4. Germline CDR1 SGHTA, CDR2 FQGNSA. The CDR3 loop spans 14 amino acids. CDR3 DNA: TGTGCCAGCAGCCCAAGGGACAGGAACACTGAAGCTTTCTTT. Amino acids: CASSPRDRNTEAFF.

This rearrangement joins TRBV7-2 to TRBJ1-4; D is ambiguous. The CDR3 runs to 13 residues. Trimming left V 2 bases short and J 7 bases short, with 8 bases between. The V gene's germline CDR1 is SGHTA and CDR2 FQGNSA. The CDR3 reads CASSLTPGEKLFF. The CDR3 nucleotides read TGTGCCAGCAGCTTAACGCCGGGTGAAAAACTGTTTTTT.

This clone was observed a handful of times. Germline and junction disagree at one end, which may indicate a read error. The chain joins TRBV19 to TRBJ2-3, with a tentative D call TRBD2 (5 bases). The CDR3 loop spans 13 amino acids. Germline-derived CDR1 and CDR2 are LNHDA and SQIVND (reference sequence). CDR3 nucleotides: TGTGCCTGTAGTATACGGGGTCAAGATACGCAGTATTTT. This sequence encodes CACSIRGQDTQYF.

This sequence joins TRBV7-9 and TRBJ1-5; D gene unclear. Germline V CDR1 and CDR2: SEHNR, FQNEAQ (reference sequence). The ends were cut back, 4 bases at V and 5 bases at J, with 9 bases in the middle. CDR3 length: 13 amino acids. CDR3 protein: CASSSHADQPQHF. In DNA, the CDR3 is TGTGCCAGCAGCTCTCATGCCGATCAGCCCCAGCATTTT.

This clone was counted a few times. The rearrangement joins TRBV27 to TRBJ1-1; maybe TRBD1 (5 bases). CDR3 length: 14 residues. The germline CDR1 and CDR2 sequences are MNHEY and SMNVEV (reference sequence). Between the trimmed V and J ends, which lost 5 bases and 2 bases, there was a span of 12 bases. CDR3: CASSTGLFNTEAFF. For the CDR3, the DNA is TGTGCCAGCAGTACGGGACTCTTCAACACTGAAGCTTTCTTT.

V gene TRBV9 combines with J gene TRBJ1-6; no definite D call. CDR3 length equals 15 residues. V shed 4 bases and J shed 9 bases, with 17 bases lying between them. CDR1 SGDLS and CDR2 YYNGEE come from the germline V gene. The CDR3 coding sequence is TGTGCCAGCAGCTCTCAGACCGTCGGCGGTTCACCCCTCCACTTT. Encoded protein: CASSSQTVGGSPLHF. The whole variable domain, filled in from reference TRBV9 and TRBJ1-6, reads DSGVTQTPKHLITATGQRVTLRCSPRSGDLSVYWYQQSLDQGLQFLIQYYNGEERAKGNILERFSAQQFPDLHSELNLSSLELGDSALYFCASSSQTVGGSPLHFGNGTRLTVT.

This clone was observed a handful of times. This chain uses TRBV27 with TRBJ2-5; 8 nucleotides match TRBD2. Germline V lookup: CDR1 MNHEY, CDR2 SMNVEV (reference sequence). With 0 bases clipped from V and 1 base from J, the junction kept 4 bases outside the gene matches. The CDR3 extends over 16 amino acids. CDR3 amino acids: CASSLSGGTSQETQYF. CDR3 bases: TGTGCCAGCAGTTTATCGGGGGGGACTAGCCAAGAGACCCAGTACTTC.

In its sample, this clone was seen a few times. The CDR3 loop reads CASSQQEGLETF. CDR3 DNA: TGTGCCAGCTCACAGCAAGAGGGGCTAGAGACCTTC. This chain connects TRBV18 to TRBJ1-2; D is possibly TRBD1 (5 bases). V gave up 4 bases and J gave up 14 bases, with 17 bases separating them. Germline V gives CDR1 KGHSH, CDR2 LQKENI. CDR3 length equals 12 residues. The full variable domain, in which reference TRBV18 and TRBJ1-2 provide the parts outside the CDR3, is NAGVMQNPRHLVRRRGQEARLRCSPMKGHSHVYWYRQLPEEGLKFMVYLQKENIIDESGMPKERFSAEFPKEGPSILRIQQVVRGDSAAYFCASSQQEGLETFGSGTRLTVV.

The rearrangement links TRBV7-9 to TRBJ2-5; maybe TRBD2 (7 bases). Trimming removed 10 bases at V and 4 bases at J, with 19 bases between. Germline values: CDR1 SEHNR, CDR2 FQNEAQ (reference sequence). The CDR3 has 14 amino acids. In nucleotides, the CDR3 is TGTGCCACCATCGTGGGGGGGCCTGGAGAGACCCAGTACTTC. Its protein is CATIVGGPGETQYF.

This clone has just a few counts. The chain links TRBV29-1 to TRBJ2-7; D may be TRBD2 (6 bases). Germline values: CDR1 SQVTM, CDR2 ANQGSEA. Trimming stripped 5 bases from V and 5 bases from J, with 16 bases between. There are 13 residues in the CDR3. The CDR3 here is CSVRRGLRDEQYF. The CDR3, as DNA: TGCAGCGTTCGGCGGGGATTGAGGGACGAGCAGTACTTC.

V and J are TRBV6-6 and TRBJ2-7; a possible D gene is TRBD1 (6 bases). This CDR3 is built from 13 residues. The V gene lost 8 bases and the J gene lost 6 bases, with 17 bases spanning the gap. Germline V gives CDR1 MNHNY, CDR2 SVGAGI (reference sequence). The CDR3 DNA sequence: TGTGCCAGCTCGGCCCGGACAGATGGCGAGCAGTACTTC. This gives the protein CASSARTDGEQYF.

This clone turned up a few times. The chain uses TRBV5-6 and TRBJ2-3; 11 bases are a match to TRBD2. This CDR3 comprises 15 residues. The junction had 5 bases not matched to a gene; V was cut back by 3 bases and J by 5 bases. Per the germline V gene, CDR1 is SGHDT and CDR2 is YYEEEE. CDR3 in DNA: TGTGCCAGCAGCTCAAGAGGACTAGCGGGAGATACGCAGTATTTT. Amino acid sequence: CASSSRGLAGDTQYF.

Only a few counts were recorded for this clone. The chain has TRBV9 and TRBJ1-1, with unresolved D. The V gene's germline CDR1 is SGDLS and CDR2 YYNGEE. V was pared by 2 bases and J by 4 bases, with 12 bases between. CDR3 length: 14 residues. The CDR3 is CASSVPDGSTEAFF. In nucleotides, the CDR3 is TGTGCCAGCAGCGTCCCTGACGGTAGCACTGAAGCTTTCTTT.

This clone turned up a few times. The chain uses TRBV28 and TRBJ2-7; a possible D gene is TRBD2 (6 bases). The CDR3 totals 11 residues. Germline V gene sequence: CDR1 MDHEN, CDR2 SYDVKM. V gave up 6 bases and J gave up 3 bases, with 6 bases separating them. In DNA, the CDR3 is TGTGCCAGCAGGCGGGACTACGAGCAGTACTTC. This sequence encodes CASRRDYEQYF.

This sequence joins TRBV28 and TRBJ1-5; no reliable D call. There are 13 residues in the CDR3. V was pared by 6 bases and J by 0 bases, with 6 bases between. From germline, CDR1 is MDHEN and CDR2 SYDVKM. CDR3: CASSYYSNQPQHF. The CDR3 DNA is TGTGCCAGCAGCTACTATAGCAATCAGCCCCAGCATTTT.

In this sample, this clone turned up a few times. The chain recombines TRBV7-2 with TRBJ2-1, with D possibly being TRBD2 (6 bases). V shed 5 bases and J shed 1 base, with 18 bases lying between them. Germline V gene data show CDR1 as SGHTA and CDR2 as FQGNSA. The CDR3 spans 17 residues. This chain's CDR3 is CASSGDFPGYSYNEQFF. CDR3 coding DNA: TGTGCCAGCAGCGGGGACTTTCCTGGATATTCCTACAATGAGCAGTTCTTC.

This clone has only a few counts. Other DNA sequences within the sample encode an identical CDR3. The chain joins TRBV7-2 to TRBJ2-5; TRBD1 might be the D (6 bases). The CDR3 length is 13 residues. Trimming took 3 bases from V and 5 from J, leaving 10 bases between them. From germline, CDR1 is SGHTA and CDR2 FQGNSA. This CDR3 reads CASSFGGGETQYF. In DNA form, the CDR3 reads TGTGCCAGCAGCTTTGGGGGCGGCGAGACCCAGTACTTC. Combining the CDR3 with reference TRBV7-2 and TRBJ2-5 gives the whole variable domain GAGVSQSPSNKVTEKGKDVELRCDPISGHTALYWYRQSLGQGLEFLIYFQGNSAPDKSGLPSDRFSAERTGGSVSTLTIQRTQQEDSAVYLCASSFGGGETQYFGPGTRLLVL.

This clone was counted a few times. The CDR3 region is CASSPDAGTVLGANVLTF. The CDR3 DNA follows: TGTGCCAGCAGCCCCGACGCCGGGACAGTTTTAGGGGCCAACGTCCTGACTTTC. The chain is built from TRBV11-2 and TRBJ2-6; 7 bases map to TRBD1. After removal of 5 bases from V and 4 bases from J, the junction contained 14 bases not matched to a gene. From germline, CDR1 is SGHAT and CDR2 FQNNGV. CDR3 length: 18 residues. Drawing the rest from reference TRBV11-2 and TRBJ2-6, the complete variable domain is EAGVAQSPRYKIIEKRQSVAFWCNPISGHATLYWYQQILGQGPKLLIQFQNNGVVDDSQLPKDRFSAERLKGVDSTLKIQPAKLEDSAVYLCASSPDAGTVLGANVLTFGAGSRLTVL.

This clone was detected a few times. The V call is TRBV5-4, the J call TRBJ1-6, with D tentatively TRBD1 (6 bases). The length of the CDR3 is 16 residues. The germline gives CDR1 SGHNT, CDR2 YYREEE (reference sequence). V was trimmed by 0 bases and J by 5 bases, leaving 12 bases between them. CDR3 bases: TGTGCCAGCAGCTTGGTGGGGTCAGGGGATAATTCACCCCTCCACTTT. It is translated as CASSLVGSGDNSPLHF.

The genes are TRBV7-3 and TRBJ2-2; D remains unclear. With 4 bases removed from V and 7 bases from J, the gap between germline ends came to 10 bases. The CDR3 extends over 13 amino acids. Germline loops: CDR1 SGHTA, CDR2 FQGTGA. CDR3 DNA: TGTGCCAGCAGCTCTGATATCCACGGGGAGCTGTTTTTT. Its protein is CASSSDIHGELFF.

The chain employs TRBV28 and TRBJ2-2; no definite D call. Germline V gene sequence: CDR1 MDHEN, CDR2 SYDVKM. V dropped 5 bases and J dropped 3 bases, with 4 bases sitting between them. The CDR3 consists of 12 residues. The CDR3 sequence: CASSDDTGELFF. The CDR3 bases are TGTGCCAGCAGTGATGACACCGGGGAGCTGTTTTTT.

The chain combines TRBV7-2 with TRBJ1-2, with D tentatively TRBD1 (5 bases). The germline gives CDR1 SGHTA, CDR2 FQGNSA. V was trimmed by 5 bases and J by 7 bases, leaving 20 bases between them. The CDR3 spans 15 residues. CDR3 amino acids: CASSPGLGPGGGYTF. CDR3 coding DNA: TGTGCCAGCAGCCCAGGGTTGGGACCCGGGGGTGGCTACACCTTC.